These 22 T cell receptor beta chains were all obtained from the same sample, sequenced in a study of cytomegalovirus exposure and HLA in healthy donors (dated by TCRdb to the late 2010s). The library was produced with the immunoSEQ multiplex PCR assay. For the multiplex PCR, a mixture combining 60 forward primers for TCR Vbeta segments and 13 reverse primers for TCR Jbeta segments was used. The immuneACCESS repertoire file appears here via TCRdb, limited to in-frame rearrangements. These files lack a portion of the clones; in checked studies, under half of the deficit traces to unresolved V genes, and the cause of the others is not known. The sample table records more than 100,000 clones; around 82% of these occur just once. The top ten hold 10% of the sample. Sequencing was carried out using PBMCs. These receptors were collected from a woman between 18 and 29 years old in good health and CMV-seropositive.

The V call is TRBV7-6, the J call TRBJ2-1; 7 nucleotides match TRBD2. The V and J ends lost 5 bases and 7 bases, in that order; junction bases with no gene match: 11. The CDR3 consists of 15 residues. Germline lookup yields CDR1 SGHVS and CDR2 FNYEAQ. In DNA form, the CDR3 reads TGTGCCAGCAGCCCTCGAGCGGGACCCACGAATGAGCAGTTCTTC. It translates to CASSPRAGPTNEQFF.

The chain uses TRBV10-3 and TRBJ2-5; a weak D match, TRBD2 (5 bases). V was cut by 0 bases and J by 12 bases, with 5 bases left in between. In germline, CDR1 is ENHRY, CDR2 SYGVKD. The CDR3 runs to 10 residues. CDR3 nucleotides: TGTGCCATCAGTGAGTCGGGAGAGTACTTC. This gives the protein CAISESGEYF.

The rearrangement uses TRBV7-2 and TRBJ2-1; 9 nucleotides align to TRBD2. Germline loops: CDR1 SGHTA, CDR2 FQGNSA. The CDR3 consists of 15 residues. V gave up 5 bases and J gave up 7 bases; unmatched junction bases: 9. The CDR3 DNA sequence: TGTGCCAGCAGCCGCGGGGGGGCAGGTAGGAATGAGCAGTTCTTC. Amino acids: CASSRGGAGRNEQFF. Supplemented by reference TRBV7-2 and TRBJ2-1, the full variable domain reads GAGVSQSPSNKVTEKGKDVELRCDPISGHTALYWYRQSLGQGLEFLIYFQGNSAPDKSGLPSDRFSAERTGGSVSTLTIQRTQQEDSAVYLCASSRGGAGRNEQFFGPGTRLTVL.

The chain is built from TRBV18 and TRBJ2-1; TRBD2 is a possible D gene (5 bases). This CDR3 spans 15 amino acids. V was pared by 6 bases and J by 2 bases, with 14 bases between. Germline-derived CDR1 and CDR2 are KGHSH and LQKENI. The CDR3 DNA reads as TGTGCCAGCTCCGCCCCCGGGAACCCCTACAATGAGCAGTTCTTC. Translated, it gives CASSAPGNPYNEQFF.

The J gene is TRBJ2-1, the V gene TRBV11-2, with 9 bases fitting TRBD1. From germline, CDR1 is SGHAT and CDR2 FQNNGV. The trim removed 3 bases at V and 10 bases at J, leaving 7 bases unmatched. This CDR3 is built from 14 residues. The CDR3 sequence: CASSLGQGAGEQFF. In nucleotides, the CDR3 is TGTGCCAGCAGCTTGGGACAGGGTGCTGGGGAGCAGTTCTTC.

This clone came up a few times. V usage is TRBV11-3 and J usage is TRBJ2-1; TRBD2 aligns across 9 bases. Germline-derived CDR1 and CDR2 are SGHNT and YENEEA. V dropped 0 bases and J dropped 9; count of bases not matched to a gene: 9. The CDR3 has 16 residues. The CDR3 DNA reads as TGTGCCAGCAGCTTAGATCTGGCTAGCGGGACTTCTGAGCAGTTCTTC. It specifies CASSLDLASGTSEQFF.

This chain uses TRBV11-2 with TRBJ2-7; the match to TRBD2 covers 9 bases. Trimming took 6 bases from V and 3 from J; bases not matched to a gene: 15. This CDR3 contains 17 residues. The V gene's germline CDR1 is SGHAT and CDR2 FQNNGV. For the CDR3, the DNA is TGTGCCAGCAGGGGCTCCCCTTCGACTAGCGGACACTACGAGCAGTACTTC. Residues: CASRGSPSTSGHYEQYF. The complete variable domain, with remaining parts taken from reference TRBV11-2 and TRBJ2-7, reads EAGVAQSPRYKIIEKRQSVAFWCNPISGHATLYWYQQILGQGPKLLIQFQNNGVVDDSQLPKDRFSAERLKGVDSTLKIQPAKLEDSAVYLCASRGSPSTSGHYEQYFGPGTRLTVT.

In nucleotides, the CDR3 is TGTGCCTGGAGTTGGGGGACTAGCGGGACTGTCTACGAGCAGTACTTC. It encodes CAWSWGTSGTVYEQYF. V and J are TRBV30 and TRBJ2-7; 13 bases line up with TRBD2. Germline-derived CDR1 and CDR2 are GTSNPN and SVGIG (reference sequence). The CDR3 loop spans 16 amino acids. Trimming removed 2 bases from V and 3 bases from J; junction bases left unmatched: 7.

The chain combines TRBV7-7 with TRBJ2-5; TRBD2 matches at 8 bases. CDR1 is SSHAT, CDR2 FNYEAQ, per germline (reference sequence). With V trimmed by 1 base and J by 4 bases, 5 bases remained unmatched. The CDR3 has 15 residues. Here the CDR3 reads CASSLDFTSGETQYF. CDR3 in DNA: TGTGCCAGCAGCTTAGACTTTACTAGCGGAGAGACCCAGTACTTC.

V usage is TRBV5-4 and J usage is TRBJ2-3; possible D gene TRBD1, 5 bases. Trimming left V 4 bases short and J 1 base short, with 13 bases between. The CDR3 is made up of 15 amino acids. The V gene's germline CDR1 is SGHNT and CDR2 YYREEE (reference sequence). The CDR3 sequence: CASSGALAGTDTQYF. The CDR3 DNA sequence: TGTGCCAGCAGCGGGGCCTTAGCTGGCACAGATACGCAGTATTTT.

The genes are TRBV14 and TRBJ1-3; 10 bases match TRBD1. The CDR3 is made up of 16 amino acids. The trim removed 3 bases at V and 6 bases at J, leaving 8 bases unmatched. Germline values: CDR1 SGHDN, CDR2 FVKESK. CDR3 region: CASSQATGGCINTIYF. CDR3 nucleotide sequence: TGTGCCAGCAGCCAGGCGACAGGGGGCTGTATAAACACCATATATTTT.

The chain carries TRBV20-1 and TRBJ2-7; tentatively, D is TRBD1 (5 bases). Germline loops: CDR1 DFQATT, CDR2 SNEGSKA (reference sequence). The CDR3 sequence is 11 residues long. The V end lost 6 bases, the J end lost 9 bases, and 15 bases lay between the germline ends. The chain's CDR3 is CSAFIERGQYF. The DNA of the CDR3 is TGCAGTGCCTTCATAGAAAGGGGGCAGTACTTC.

The chain is built from TRBV5-1 and TRBJ2-3; D call uncertain. Germline assignment: CDR1 SGHRS and CDR2 YFSETQ. The CDR3 is 13 residues long. Trimming took 5 bases from V and 0 from J, leaving 7 bases between them. CDR3 loop: CASRRPSTDTQYF. As DNA, the CDR3 is TGCGCCAGCAGGAGGCCTAGCACAGATACGCAGTATTTT. The full variable domain, with the rest looked up from reference TRBV5-1 and TRBJ2-3, is KAGVTQTPRYLIKTRGQQVTLSCSPISGHRSVSWYQQTPGQGLQFLFEYFSETQRNKGNFPGRFSGRQFSNSRSEMNVSTLELGDSALYLCASRRPSTDTQYFGPGTRLTVL.

J is TRBJ2-1 and V is TRBV6-1; TRBD1 matches at 8 bases. J was trimmed by 4 bases and V by 6 bases; bases with no gene match: 5. The CDR3 sequence is 14 residues long. Germline-derived CDR1 and CDR2 are MNHNS and SASEGT. The CDR3 DNA sequence: TGTGCCAGCAGGCCGGGGACAGGTTACAATGAGCAGTTCTTC. It encodes CASRPGTGYNEQFF.

The V call is TRBV27, the J call TRBJ1-6; the D is unclear. With 2 bases removed from V and 10 bases from J, the gap between germline ends came to 9 bases. Germline CDR1 and CDR2: MNHEY and SMNVEV (reference sequence). The CDR3 sequence is 13 residues long. The CDR3 DNA follows: TGTGCCAGCAGTTTAGCAGGAAAATCACCCCTCCACTTT. Its translation: CASSLAGKSPLHF.

This chain uses TRBV5-1 with TRBJ2-5; D is ambiguous. The CDR3 runs to 13 residues. Germline CDR1 is SGHRS and CDR2 is YFSETQ. V gave up 0 bases and J gave up 4 bases, with 7 bases separating them. CDR3 region: CASSLALAETQYF. CDR3 DNA sequence: TGCGCCAGCAGCTTGGCTTTGGCAGAGACCCAGTACTTC.

This chain uses TRBV5-1 with TRBJ2-7; 9 bases align to TRBD1. The V and J ends lost 4 bases and 4 bases, in that order; junction bases with no gene match: 3. The CDR3 totals 13 residues. Germline V gives CDR1 SGHRS, CDR2 YFSETQ. Here the CDR3 reads CASSIGTGYEQYF. CDR3 in DNA: TGCGCCAGCAGCATCGGGACAGGGTACGAGCAGTACTTC.

V and J are TRBV10-3 and TRBJ1-5; 7 bases line up with TRBD1. With 2 bases clipped from V and 1 base from J, the junction kept 5 bases outside the gene matches. The germline V gene has CDR1 ENHRY and CDR2 SYGVKD. This CDR3 region has 16 residues. In DNA, the CDR3 is TGTGCCATCAGTGAGCGACCGGGACAGAGCAATCAGCCCCAGCATTTT. Protein: CAISERPGQSNQPQHF.

Only a few counts were recorded for this clone. The CDR3 nucleotides are TGCGCCAGCAGCCCGGGACTACAGCAGTTCTTC. Amino acid sequence: CASSPGLQQFF. V gene TRBV4-1 combines with J gene TRBJ2-1; 7 positions match TRBD2. The V segment lost 4 bases and the J segment 11 bases; nucleotides outside the gene matches: 2. Germline V lookup: CDR1 MGHRA, CDR2 YSYEKL. This CDR3 has 11 residues.

This clone was seen only once. The rearrangement uses TRBV10-3 and TRBJ2-2; 9 nucleotides align to TRBD2. J gave up 7 bases and V 7 bases, and 19 bases lay outside the gene matches. The germline V gene has CDR1 ENHRY and CDR2 SYGVKD. This CDR3 contains 18 residues. CDR3 coding DNA: TGTGCCATCACCCGGCCGGGACTAGCATCCGTTTTAATCGGGGAGCTGTTTTTT. Translated: CAITRPGLASVLIGELFF.

The chain has TRBV2 and TRBJ2-1; 9 positions match TRBD1. Germline V gives CDR1 SNHLY, CDR2 FYNNEI. With V trimmed by 4 bases and J by 6 bases, 10 bases remained unmatched. The CDR3 covers 16 residues. For the CDR3, the DNA is TGTGCCAGCAGTGTGGTAGTGGGACAGGGTATCAATGAGCAGTTCTTC. Translation gives CASSVVVGQGINEQFF. The whole variable domain, remainder taken from reference TRBV2 and TRBJ2-1, is EPEVTQTPSHQVTQMGQEVILRCVPISNHLYFYWYRQILGQKVEFLVSFYNNEISEKSEIFDDQFSVERPDGSNFTLKIRSTKLEDSAMYFCASSVVVGQGINEQFFGPGTRLTVL.

The V and J genes are TRBV5-4 and TRBJ2-5; 10 bases are a match to TRBD2. V dropped 1 base and J dropped 5; count of bases not matched to a gene: 5. This CDR3 has 15 residues. The germline V gene has CDR1 SGHNT and CDR2 YYREEE (reference sequence). This CDR3 reads CASSLPSGGVETQYF. CDR3 DNA: TGTGCCAGCAGCTTGCCCAGCGGGGGGGTTGAGACCCAGTACTTC.